These 9 T cell receptor beta chains were sequenced from one sample in a study of cytomegalovirus exposure and HLA in healthy donors. The PCR had 60 Vbeta and 13 Jbeta primers. The repertoire was sequenced with immunoSEQ multiplex PCR; TCRdb's copy has only in-frame clones and lacks some. The sample shows roughly 180,000 clones, just under 80% of them seen only once. Sequencing was carried out using PBMCs. The source of these receptors is a woman aged 25 to 45 in good health and CMV-seronegative.

The CDR3, as DNA: TGTGCCAGCAGTTTTTTCGGGGATTCACCCCTCCACTTT. Translation: CASSFFGDSPLHF. The V call is TRBV27, the J call TRBJ1-6; D is ambiguous. V lost 3 bases and J 8 bases, leaving 8 bases between the germline ends. The CDR3 consists of 13 residues. In germline, CDR1 is MNHEY, CDR2 SMNVEV (reference sequence).

J is TRBJ2-7 and V is TRBV13, with TRBD1 as a possible D gene (6 bases). The CDR3 runs 12 residues. Looked up from germline, CDR1 is PRHDT and CDR2 is FYEKMQ (reference sequence). V lost 4 bases, J lost 6 bases, and 10 bases lay in between. CDR3 nucleotides: TGTGCCAGCAGCTCAACCAGGGGCGAGCAGTACTTC. Amino acid sequence: CASSSTRGEQYF.

The chain uses TRBV7-3 and TRBJ1-5; D ambiguous. V was trimmed by 5 bases and J by 0 bases, leaving 5 bases between them. In germline, CDR1 is SGHTA, CDR2 FQGTGA. The CDR3 covers 13 residues. The CDR3 nucleotides are TGTGCCAGCAGCCGAGATAGCAATCAGCCCCAGCATTTT. It is translated as CASSRDSNQPQHF.

This chain connects TRBV7-8 to TRBJ2-7, with TRBD2 identical over 14 bases. The germline CDR1 and CDR2 sequences are SGHVS and FQNEAQ. This CDR3 contains 18 residues. Trimming at V came to 5 bases and at J to 2 bases, leaving 11 bases not matched to a gene. This chain's CDR3 is CASSQGLAGAETPYEQYF. CDR3 nucleotides: TGTGCCAGCAGCCAGGGACTAGCGGGGGCAGAGACCCCCTACGAGCAGTACTTC.

The chain uses TRBV5-6 and TRBJ1-2; no definite D call. Trimming stripped 4 bases from V and 5 bases from J, with 18 bases between. CDR1 is SGHDT, CDR2 YYEEEE, per germline. The CDR3 has 15 amino acids. Written as DNA, the CDR3 is TGTGCCAGCAGCGCGTCACCCGGGGTCTTTTATGGCTACACCTTC. Encoded protein: CASSASPGVFYGYTF. The variable domain in full, completed from reference TRBV5-6 and TRBJ1-2, reads DAGVTQSPTHLIKTRGQQVTLRCSPKSGHDTVSWYQQALGQGPQFIFQYYEEEERQRGNFPDRFSGHQFPNYSSELNVNALLLGDSALYLCASSASPGVFYGYTFGSGTRLTVV.

The chain is built from TRBV7-3 and TRBJ2-3; 8 nucleotides match TRBD2. This CDR3 comprises 15 residues. Germline CDR1 reads SGHTA; CDR2 reads FQGTGA. V lost 5 bases to trimming and J lost 2 bases; unmatched junction nucleotides: 6. For the CDR3, the DNA is TGTGCCAGCAGCCCGTCGGGGGGGCCCACAGATACGCAGTATTTT. Translated, it gives CASSPSGGPTDTQYF.

This clone occurred once. The chain is built from TRBV29-1 and TRBJ2-3; 7 positions match TRBD1. CDR1 and CDR2 from the germline V gene are SQVTM and ANQGSEA. With 8 bases clipped from V and 2 bases from J, the junction kept 10 bases outside the gene matches. CDR3 length equals 14 residues. CDR3: CSSSDRVITDTQYF. The DNA of the CDR3 is TGCAGCTCCTCTGACAGGGTAATCACAGATACGCAGTATTTT.

Turning to this clone: Different DNA sequences within this sample yield the same CDR3. The chain employs TRBV2 and TRBJ1-1, with D uncertain. The CDR3 length is 13 residues. Deletions cut 2 bases from V and 1 base from J, with 5 bases between. Germline V lookup: CDR1 SNHLY, CDR2 FYNNEI. The CDR3 sequence is CASSELRNTEAFF. The CDR3 region has the DNA TGTGCCAGCAGTGAATTGAGGAACACTGAAGCTTTCTTT.

The J gene is TRBJ2-1, the V gene TRBV4-3; 9 nucleotides line up with TRBD1. The germline gives CDR1 LGHNA, CDR2 YSLEER. With V trimmed by 2 bases and J by 9 bases, 8 bases remained unmatched. The CDR3 is 15 amino acids. CDR3 coding DNA: TGCGCCAGCAGCCAAAAGGGACAGGGTCTGTTTGAGCAGTTCTTC. This encodes CASSQKGQGLFEQFF.